These 3 T cell receptor beta chains originate from one sample sequenced in a study of blood T cell repertoires in COVID-19. Only in-frame clones appear in the TCRdb table, and some are missing; sequencing was by immunoSEQ multiplex PCR. The sample contains 140,000 or so clones, roughly 81% of which appear only once. Sequencing used PBMCs or T cells enriched from blood (not recorded which). The source of these receptors is a woman aged 45-65 years with acute COVID-19.

Many counts were recorded for this clone. V gene TRBV7-8 combines with J gene TRBJ1-3, with unresolved D. Germline assignment: CDR1 SGHVS and CDR2 FQNEAQ. The CDR3 is made up of 15 amino acids. Trimming removed 1 base from V and 2 bases from J, with 9 bases in between. The CDR3 coding sequence is TGTGCCAGCAGCTTAGTCGGGGAAGCTGGAAACACCATATATTTT. This sequence encodes CASSLVGEAGNTIYF.

This rearrangement joins TRBV5-8 to TRBJ2-1; TRBD2 matches at 15 bases. This CDR3 is built from 15 residues. Germline lookup yields CDR1 SGHTS and CDR2 YDEGEE. The J segment lost 8 bases and the V segment lost 2 bases, leaving 2 bases of the junction unmatched. The CDR3 loop is CASSFGTSGRHEQFF. CDR3 in DNA: TGTGCCAGCAGCTTCGGGACTAGCGGGAGGCATGAGCAGTTCTTC.

This clone was recorded only once. This chain links TRBV19 with TRBJ1-5, with TRBD1 matching over 11 bases. The V segment lost 8 bases and the J segment 2 bases; nucleotides outside the gene matches: 5. The CDR3 spans 15 residues. Per the germline V gene, CDR1 is LNHDA and CDR2 is SQIVND (reference sequence). The CDR3 protein is CASGRDRGGNQPQHF. The CDR3 nucleotides read TGTGCCAGTGGGAGGGACAGGGGGGGCAATCAGCCCCAGCATTTT.